This TCR beta chain was observed in a study of shared clonotypes between healthy human individuals. Method: immunoSEQ multiplex PCR; TCRdb's copy keeps in-frame clones and lacks some. The table lists 2.5 million or so clones, over 85% of them singletons. This CDR3 has 14 residues. Germline CDR1 MNHNS, CDR2 SASEGT. The germline V and J ends were trimmed by 4 bases and 1 base, with 7 bases remaining between them. The chain couples TRBV6-1 to TRBJ2-2, with unresolved D. Sample: naive CD4+ T cells sorted from blood. The subset was: CD45RA+ positively selected. This receptor was obtained from a young man in good health. CDR3 nucleotide sequence: TGTGCCAGCAGTGGAAAAGGGAACACCGGGGAGCTGTTTTTT. The encoded protein is CASSGKGNTGELFF.